This T cell receptor (beta chain) originates from a study of blood T cell repertoires in COVID-19. CDR1 and CDR2 (germline): SNHLY, FYNNEI. Trimming left V 7 bases short and J 6 bases short, with 15 bases between. The CDR3 runs to 13 residues. This table comes from immunoSEQ multiplex PCR, and its TCRdb copy is limited to in-frame clones, with some not included. The sample holds over 350,000 clones, around nine tenths seen once. Material for sequencing was peripheral blood. The TCR comes from a woman under 40 with acute or convalescent COVID-19. The chain links TRBV2 to TRBJ1-1; D call uncertain. CDR3 sequence: CASTQSPGAEAFF. The CDR3, as DNA: TGTGCCAGCACTCAAAGCCCCGGGGCTGAAGCTTTCTTT.